This entry lists 7 T cell receptor beta chains sequenced from one sample in a study of cytomegalovirus exposure and HLA in healthy donors. Primers included in the PCR were 60 Vbeta and 13 Jbeta primers. Generated by immunoSEQ multiplex PCR, the TCRdb table keeps only in-frame clones and is missing some. The sample has about 130,000 clones, around 78% seen once. Sequencing was done on a sample of PBMCs. All receptors derive from a woman aged 40 to 50 in good health and CMV-seronegative.

As to this clone: A clone one base away is much larger, so this may be a read error. V usage is TRBV6-5 and J usage is TRBJ1-4; D not resolved. The V gene's germline CDR1 is MNHEY and CDR2 SVGAGI. Trimming left V 7 bases short and J 7 bases short, with 13 bases between. The CDR3 is 13 amino acids. CDR3 loop: CASIIRGTEKLFF. CDR3 sequence (DNA): TGTGCCAGCATAATCAGAGGAACTGAAAAACTGTTTTTT.

This chain links TRBV25-1 with TRBJ2-2, with a tentative D call TRBD2 (6 bases). Per germline, CDR1 MGHDK and CDR2 SYGVNS. V lost 3 bases, J lost 5 bases, and 7 bases lay in between. The CDR3 runs to 13 residues. CDR3 residues: CASSDRGTGELFF. As DNA, the CDR3 is TGTGCCAGCAGTGATCGGGGGACCGGGGAGCTGTTTTTT.

This clone was seen a single time. This sequence joins TRBV28 and TRBJ1-2; 9 bases align to TRBD1. CDR1 is MDHEN, CDR2 SYDVKM, per germline. This CDR3 comprises 14 residues. The junction had 11 bases not matched to a gene; V was cut back by 8 bases and J by 7 bases. Here the CDR3 reads CASGGQGRTGGYTF. The CDR3 DNA is TGTGCCAGCGGGGGACAGGGAAGGACGGGTGGCTACACCTTC.

The V and J genes are TRBV11-3 and TRBJ2-2; D not certain. Trimming stripped 0 bases from V and 7 bases from J, with 6 bases between. Germline CDR1 and CDR2: SGHNT and YENEEA. This CDR3 contains 13 residues. In nucleotides, the CDR3 is TGTGCCAGCAGCTTAGACGAGATCGGGGAGCTGTTTTTT. Translated, it gives CASSLDEIGELFF.

The chain uses TRBV27 and TRBJ1-1, with D possibly matching TRBD1 (5 bases). The CDR3 runs to 15 residues. Germline assignment: CDR1 MNHEY and CDR2 SMNVEV (reference sequence). Trimming removed 3 bases from V and 1 base from J, with 12 bases in between. CDR3 DNA sequence: TGTGCCAGCAGTTTCTTTGGGGCAGCGAACACTGAAGCTTTCTTT. Translated, it gives CASSFFGAANTEAFF.

The rearrangement uses TRBV7-3 and TRBJ1-4; D remains unclear. Germline values: CDR1 SGHTA, CDR2 FQGTGA. CDR3 length: 13 residues. Trimming left V 6 bases short and J 7 bases short, with 12 bases between. This CDR3 is CASSPGSGEKLFF. CDR3 sequence (DNA): TGTGCCAGCAGTCCCGGTAGTGGTGAAAAACTGTTTTTT.

This clone was counted a single time. J is TRBJ1-2 and V is TRBV30; D is perhaps TRBD1 (5 bases). CDR3 length: 13 residues. V lost 6 bases and J lost 5, with 16 bases in between. Germline CDR1 and CDR2: GTSNPN and SVGIG (reference sequence). The CDR3 spells CACQWGGEYGYTF. In DNA form, the CDR3 reads TGTGCCTGCCAATGGGGCGGAGAATATGGCTACACCTTC.